This paragraph reports one TCR beta chain. Its antigen remains unidentified. TCRdb itself ran the reads through MiXCR, one entry per CDR3 protein. The sample lists some 940,000 distinct CDR3 sequences, approximately 31% occurring once. The data originate from a study of T cell repertoires in cytomegalovirus infection. Study as a whole: Recently identified HLA-C-restricted and well-studied HLA-B-restricted CMV epitopes were used. Carrying CMV and the relevant HLA type showed in public TCR beta signatures.

Whole-study results and caveats: Pooled public TCR beta family frequency picked out CMV carriers with the relevant HLA. The ex vivo response was dominated by HLA-C-restricted CMV-specific TCR beta clonotypes.

Germline values: CDR1 SGHDN, CDR2 FVKESK. The V and J ends lost 2 bases and 3 bases respectively, with 13 bases between them. The CDR3 consists of 15 residues. The sequence was collected from a human donor in good health (CMV status not recorded). Some clones in this sample may be carry-over from other donors' samples. The gene calls are TRBV14 and TRBJ1-1; TRBD1 might be the D (6 bases). The source material was cultured CD8+ T cells from PBMCs, sampled from culture after CMV antigen stimulation. The CDR3 loop is CASSQLDRLYTEAFF. The CDR3 DNA reads as TGTGCCAGCAGCCAACTGGACAGACTGTACACTGAAGCTTTCTTT.